This T cell receptor (beta chain) derives from a study of early T cells in non-severe SARS-CoV-2 infection. CDR3 length equals 13 residues. Germline loops: CDR1 KGHSH, CDR2 LQKENI. Deletions cut 5 bases from V and 0 bases from J, with 7 bases between. A note on this clonotype: Its cognate antigen is unknown.

Study-wide points: Anti-spike CD8 responses were favored in VDJdb matching, and private and CD4 specificities were missed.

Individual cDNA molecules were tagged with unique molecular identifiers. In TCRdb, the 5' RACE reads were re-called with MiXCR into one record per CDR3 protein. Of tens of thousands of distinct CDR3 sequences detected, 10% to 15% appear once; the ten largest clones hold approximately 4.6%. This TCR derives from an adult who was a healthcare worker with PCR-confirmed SARS-CoV-2 infection or an uninfected control (not recorded which). The chain is built from TRBV18 and TRBJ1-1; no firm D call. The sample comprised whole blood. The CDR3 sequence is CASSGGVNTEAFF. The CDR3 DNA sequence: TGTGCCAGCTCAGGTGGGGTGAACACTGAAGCTTTCTTT.